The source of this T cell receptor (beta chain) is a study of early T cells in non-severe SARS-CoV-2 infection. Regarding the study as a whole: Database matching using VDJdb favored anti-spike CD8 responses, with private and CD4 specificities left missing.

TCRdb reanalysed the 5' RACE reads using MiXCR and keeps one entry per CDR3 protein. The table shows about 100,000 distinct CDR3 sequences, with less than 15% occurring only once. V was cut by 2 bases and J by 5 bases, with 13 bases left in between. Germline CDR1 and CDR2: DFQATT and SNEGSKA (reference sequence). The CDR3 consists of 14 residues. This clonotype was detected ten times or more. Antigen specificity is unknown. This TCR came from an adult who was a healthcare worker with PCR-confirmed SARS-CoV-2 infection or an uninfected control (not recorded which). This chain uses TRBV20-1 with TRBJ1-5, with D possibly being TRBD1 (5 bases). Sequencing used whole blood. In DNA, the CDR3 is TGCAGTGCTAGAACAGGCCTGGGGTATCAGCCCCAGCATTTT. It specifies CSARTGLGYQPQHF.